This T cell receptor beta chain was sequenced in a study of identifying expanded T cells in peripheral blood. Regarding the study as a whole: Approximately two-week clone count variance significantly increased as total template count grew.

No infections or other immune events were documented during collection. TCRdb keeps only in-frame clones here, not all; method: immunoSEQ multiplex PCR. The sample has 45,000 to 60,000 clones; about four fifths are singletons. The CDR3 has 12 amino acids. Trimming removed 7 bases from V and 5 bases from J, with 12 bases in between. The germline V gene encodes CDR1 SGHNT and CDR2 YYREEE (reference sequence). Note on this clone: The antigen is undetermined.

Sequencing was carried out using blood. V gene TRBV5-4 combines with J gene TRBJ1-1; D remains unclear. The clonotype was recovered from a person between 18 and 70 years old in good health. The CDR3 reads CASGRGGTEAFF. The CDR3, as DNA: TGTGCCAGCGGTAGAGGAGGTACTGAAGCTTTCTTT.